This is a list of T cell receptor beta chains from one sample in a study of T cells in Graves' hyperthyroidism and ophthalmopathy. TCRdb recomputed calls from the multiplex PCR reads with MiXCR, one row per CDR3 protein. The data hold 700,000 or so distinct CDR3 sequences, with about 14% observed a single time. Sequencing was performed on blood. The origin of the receptors is a woman aged 50 to 60 with Graves' ophthalmopathy. Both conserved end residues are part of each CDR3. Fields, in order: V gene, D gene, clone size, J gene, CDR3 DNA, CDR3 protein. D genes are given only for firm matches. The size entry is marked missing in some rows and otherwise reads once, few, many or a size class.

TRBV27	-	many	TRBJ1-6	TGTGCCAGCAGTTTAGGTCAGGCGTCCTATAATTCACCCCTCCACTTT	CASSLGQASYNSPLHF
TRBV28	-	many	TRBJ1-2	TGTGCCAGCAGTTTAACCCCGACAGATCCTAACTATGGCTACACCTTC	CASSLTPTDPNYGYTF
TRBV20-1	-	many	TRBJ2-1	TGCAGTGCTCTCAGACACAGCTCCTACAATGAGCAGTTCTTC	CSALRHSSYNEQFF
TRBV6-5	-	-	TRBJ1-6	TGTGCCAGCAATTCGGGACTTCAGGCCTCCTCCCTCCACTTT	CASNSGLQASSLHF
TRBV2	TRBD1	many	TRBJ1-3	TGTGCCAGCAGTGCAGAGAGGGGGCTCGTGATTGGAAACACCATATATTTT	CASSAERGLVIGNTIYF
TRBV7-3	TRBD2	-	TRBJ2-7	TGTGCCAGCAGCCAGGGACTAGCAAAGGGATCCTACGAGCAGTACTTC	CASSQGLAKGSYEQYF
TRBV19	-	-	TRBJ1-1	TGTGCCAGTAGTATAGTGGGGGGGGCGAGTCTCACTGAAGCTTTCTTT	CASSIVGGASLTEAFF
TRBV28	TRBD2	many	TRBJ2-3	TGTGCCACCCTAGCGGATGCGGATACGCAGTATTTT	CATLADADTQYF
TRBV3-1	TRBD2	few	TRBJ2-5	TGTGCCAGCAGCGCGGGGGTTGAGACCCAGTACTTC	CASSAGVETQYF
TRBV28	TRBD2	-	TRBJ2-3	TGTGCCAGCAGCTCAGCGGGGGCTGGAACAGATACGCAGTATTTT	CASSSAGAGTDTQYF
TRBV7-9	TRBD1	many	TRBJ1-1	TGTGCCAGCAGGGGCACAGGGGCGAACACTGAAGCTTTCTTT	CASRGTGANTEAFF
TRBV12-3/TRBV12-4	-	few	TRBJ2-7	TGTGCCAGCAGTTTGACCCTCCCTGGGGTCGGGGGATCCTACGAGCAGTACTTC	CASSLTLPGVGGSYEQYF
TRBV28	-	-	TRBJ1-4	TGTGCCAGCAGTTCCGCCGGGACGGGCACAACTAATGAAAAACTGTTTTTT	CASSSAGTGTTNEKLFF
TRBV7-2	-	many	TRBJ2-7	TGTGCCAGCAGCTTAGACGCTGGGGGACTTGTAGAAAGGACCGAGCAGTACTTC	CASSLDAGGLVERTEQYF
TRBV6-1	TRBD2	-	TRBJ2-3	TGTGCCAGCAGACGCCGACTAGCGGGAGAAGATACGCAGTATTTT	CASRRRLAGEDTQYF
TRBV3-1	TRBD1	many	TRBJ2-1	TGTGCCAGCAGCCGCCTAGGGACAGCAAACTCCTACAATGAGCAGTTCTTC	CASSRLGTANSYNEQFF
TRBV25-1	-	-	TRBJ2-7	TGTGCCAGCAGTGAAGTAGGGGTAGGCGAGCAGTACTTC	CASSEVGVGEQYF
TRBV11-3	TRBD1	few	TRBJ1-3	TGTGCCAGCAGGCGGGACAGGGGTAATTCTGGAAACACCATATATTTT	CASRRDRGNSGNTIYF
TRBV27	TRBD2	many	TRBJ2-1	TGTGCCAGCAGCCGCCTAGCGGGAGGGTATGAGCAGTTCTTC	CASSRLAGGYEQFF
TRBV29-1	TRBD2	many	TRBJ2-1	TGCAGCGTCCGAGGACTAGCGGGAGTAAATGAGCAGTTCTTC	CSVRGLAGVNEQFF
TRBV6-1	-	few	TRBJ2-3	TGTGCCAGCAACCCACGCACAGATACGCAGTATTTT	CASNPRTDTQYF
TRBV7-9	-	few	TRBJ1-1	TGTGCCAGCAGCTTACTTTGGGACACTGAAGCTTTCTTT	CASSLLWDTEAFF
TRBV6-2/TRBV6-3	-	-	TRBJ1-3	TGTGCCAGCAGTTACTCGGGCAGACCGAGCTCTGGAAACACCATATATTTT	CASSYSGRPSSGNTIYF
TRBV7-3	-	few	TRBJ2-1	TGTGCCAGCTCAGGCGCAGGGATTGGGAATGAGCAGTTCTTC	CASSGAGIGNEQFF
TRBV28	-	-	TRBJ1-3	TGTGCCAGCAGTCCCCGGACACCCTCTGGAAACACCATATATTTT	CASSPRTPSGNTIYF
TRBV20-1	-	few	TRBJ2-1	TGCAGTGCTAGTTGGGTACGAGATAACGTTGAGCAGTTCTTC	CSASWVRDNVEQFF
TRBV28	TRBD1	-	TRBJ1-1	TGTGCCAGCAGTGGAACAGGGGCCCTGAACACTGAAGCTTTCTTT	CASSGTGALNTEAFF
TRBV28	TRBD1	many	TRBJ1-4	TGTGCCAGCAGTCAGACAGGGCCTCTTGGGGAAAAACTGTTTTTT	CASSQTGPLGEKLFF
TRBV20-1	TRBD2	-	TRBJ2-1	TGCAGTGCTAGAGAGGCTAGCGGGAGCTACAATGAGCAGTTCTTC	CSAREASGSYNEQFF
TRBV25-1	-	few	TRBJ1-6	TGTGCCAGCAGTGAAATGAGAGAAAAACGAGGTTCACCCCTCCACTTT	CASSEMREKRGSPLHF
TRBV7-2	TRBD2	many	TRBJ2-4	TGTGCCAGCAGCTCAAGACTAACTAGCGGGAAAAACATTCAGTACTTC	CASSSRLTSGKNIQYF
TRBV3-1	-	many	TRBJ1-5	TGTGCCAGCAGCCAAGTTTTTGGAGGACTATGGCCCCAGCATTTT	CASSQVFGGLWPQHF
TRBV28	TRBD1	many	TRBJ1-5	TGTGCCAGCAGTTTGAGGGACAGGGTGAATCAGCCCCAGCATTTT	CASSLRDRVNQPQHF
TRBV14	TRBD1	few	TRBJ2-2	TGTGCCAGCAGCCCCGGACAGGGGCGCACCGGGGAGCTGTTTTTT	CASSPGQGRTGELFF
TRBV30	TRBD1	many	TRBJ1-3	TGTGCCTGGAGTTCTCAGACAGGGACAACCTCTGGAAACACCATATATTTT	CAWSSQTGTTSGNTIYF
TRBV20-1	-	many	TRBJ1-5	TGCAGTGCTTCCCCCGTTTTACAAGAGCCCCAGCATTTT	CSASPVLQEPQHF
TRBV14	TRBD2	-	TRBJ2-3	TGTGCCAGCAGCACAGGACTAGCGTTGAGCACAGATACGCAGTATTTT	CASSTGLALSTDTQYF
TRBV6-2/TRBV6-3	-	-	TRBJ2-7	TGTGCCAGCAGTCCTCTAGTAGTGGGGAGTAACGGCGAGCAGTACTTC	CASSPLVVGSNGEQYF
TRBV18	TRBD1	many	TRBJ1-4	TGTGCCAGCTCACCACCGGCAGGGGGTCAAGAAAAACTGTTTTTT	CASSPPAGGQEKLFF
TRBV20-1	TRBD2	many	TRBJ2-2	TGCAGTGCTTCTAGCGGGAGGGCCATGAACACCGGGGAGCTGTTTTTT	CSASSGRAMNTGELFF
TRBV28	-	few	TRBJ1-1	TGTGCCAGCAGTTTATTGGGGCGGTACACTGAAGCTTTCTTT	CASSLLGRYTEAFF
TRBV12-3/TRBV12-4	-	many	TRBJ1-1	TGTGCCAGCAGTGACCCGGGACACCGGAACACTGAAGCTTTCTTT	CASSDPGHRNTEAFF
TRBV6-1	TRBD2	-	TRBJ2-1	TGTGCCAGCAGCCCCGAGGGGACTAGTTCCTACAATGAGCAGTTCTTC	CASSPEGTSSYNEQFF
TRBV28	-	many	TRBJ2-7	TGTGCCAGCAGTTTAATGGTAGGGATCTCCTACGAGCAGTACTTC	CASSLMVGISYEQYF
TRBV20-1	-	many	TRBJ2-3	TGCAGTGCTAGAGATCTATCGACAGATACGCAGTATTTT	CSARDLSTDTQYF
TRBV7-9	-	many	TRBJ2-1	TGTGCCAGCAGCCGTTCGGCCCCGAGGTACAATGAGCAGTTCTTC	CASSRSAPRYNEQFF
TRBV7-9	TRBD1	many	TRBJ1-2	TGTGCCAGCAGCTCCCGCCGACAGGGAGATGGCTACACCTTC	CASSSRRQGDGYTF
TRBV19	-	few	TRBJ2-7	TGTGCCAGTAGTATGCAGGGAATGATAGCCGAGCAGTACTTC	CASSMQGMIAEQYF
TRBV12-3/TRBV12-4	TRBD2	many	TRBJ2-7	TGTGCCAGCAGTTTCGGACTAGCGGCCCATAAATCCTCCTACGAGCAGTACTTC	CASSFGLAAHKSSYEQYF
TRBV5-6	TRBD2	few	TRBJ2-2	TGTGCCAGCAGCTTGAGTGGGACTAGCGTATCCGGGGAGCTGTTTTTT	CASSLSGTSVSGELFF